The clone carrying this T cell receptor (beta chain) came up many times. The target antigen is unknown. Regarding time point: newly diagnosed GD, antithyroid drugs for less than 3 months. The TCR library was prepared using RNA isolated from PBMCs. Diagnosing Graves' disease relied on the American Thyroid Association guidelines. Construction of the TCR beta libraries employed iRepertoire HTBI primers in conjunction with Arm-PCR of CDR3 regions. TCRdb re-analysed the multiplex PCR reads in MiXCR, keeping a single row per CDR3 protein. Among about 620,000 distinct CDR3 sequences listed, less than 20% were seen once. This CDR3 has 16 amino acids. Germline assignment: CDR1 MNHNS and CDR2 SASEGT. V dropped 10 bases and J dropped 0 bases, with 21 bases sitting between them. The data originate from a study of regulatory T cells in long-lasting Graves disease. Study results and caveats: Reduced TCR diversity was observed in persistent Graves' patients versus newly diagnosed patients.

This sample also appeared in a second study, on T cells in Graves' hyperthyroidism and ophthalmopathy. That study adds: The TCR CDR3 first-round RT-PCR relied on the HTBI primer set.

The starting material was peripheral blood mononuclear cells (PBMCs), obtained at new diagnosis, from a patient treated with antithyroid drugs. The source is a woman in her 30s with Graves disease. The rearrangement uses TRBV6-1 and TRBJ1-1, with D maybe TRBD1 (6 bases). The CDR3 protein is CATMRGGLRMNTEAFF. Here the CDR3 DNA reads TGTGCCACCATGAGGGGGGGGCTCCGCATGAACACTGAAGCTTTCTTT.